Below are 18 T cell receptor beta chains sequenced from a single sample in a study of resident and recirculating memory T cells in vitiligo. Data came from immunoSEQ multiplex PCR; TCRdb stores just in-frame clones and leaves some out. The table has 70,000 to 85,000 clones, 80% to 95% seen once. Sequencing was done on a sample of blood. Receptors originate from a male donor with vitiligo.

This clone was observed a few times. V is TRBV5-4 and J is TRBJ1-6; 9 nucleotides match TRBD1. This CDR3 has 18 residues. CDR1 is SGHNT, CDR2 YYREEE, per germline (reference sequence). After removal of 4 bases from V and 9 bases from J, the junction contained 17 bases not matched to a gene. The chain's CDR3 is CASSARLGTGSVGSPLHF. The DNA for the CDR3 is TGTGCCAGCAGCGCCCGCTTAGGGACAGGGTCGGTAGGTTCACCCCTCCACTTT.

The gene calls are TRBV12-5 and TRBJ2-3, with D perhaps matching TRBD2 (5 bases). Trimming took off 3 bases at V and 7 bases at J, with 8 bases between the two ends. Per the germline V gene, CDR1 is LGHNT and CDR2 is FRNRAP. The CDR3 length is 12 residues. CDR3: CASGFPDYTQYF. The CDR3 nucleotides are TGTGCTAGTGGTTTCCCGGACTATACGCAGTATTTT.

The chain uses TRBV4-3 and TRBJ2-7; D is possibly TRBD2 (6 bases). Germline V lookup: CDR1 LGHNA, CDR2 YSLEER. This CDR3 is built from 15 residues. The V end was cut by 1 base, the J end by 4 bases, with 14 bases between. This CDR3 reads CASSQVFGGRYEQYF. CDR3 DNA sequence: TGCGCCAGCAGCCAAGTATTCGGTGGGAGGTACGAGCAGTACTTC.

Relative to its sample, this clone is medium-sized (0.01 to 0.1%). The CDR3 loop is CASSYAPGNTEAFF. The CDR3 DNA reads as TGTGCCAGCAGCTACGCCCCAGGGAACACTGAAGCTTTCTTT. This chain joins TRBV7-8 and TRBJ1-1; D unresolved. Germline CDR1 is SGHVS and CDR2 is FQNEAQ. V lost 4 bases to trimming and J lost 1 base, with 10 bases between them. The CDR3 is made up of 14 amino acids.

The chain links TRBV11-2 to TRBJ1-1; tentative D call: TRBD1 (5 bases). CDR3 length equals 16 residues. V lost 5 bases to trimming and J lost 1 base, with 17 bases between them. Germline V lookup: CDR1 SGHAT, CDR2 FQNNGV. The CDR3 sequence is CASSPRVGPPNTEAFF. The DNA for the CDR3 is TGTGCCAGCAGCCCCAGGGTGGGGCCTCCGAACACTGAAGCTTTCTTT.

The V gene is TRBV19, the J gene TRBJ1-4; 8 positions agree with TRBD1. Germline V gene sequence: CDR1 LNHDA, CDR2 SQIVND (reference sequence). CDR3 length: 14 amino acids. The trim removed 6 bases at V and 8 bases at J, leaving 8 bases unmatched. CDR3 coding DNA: TGTGCCAGTAGGACCACAGGGGGGGGCGAAAAACTGTTTTTT. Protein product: CASRTTGGGEKLFF.

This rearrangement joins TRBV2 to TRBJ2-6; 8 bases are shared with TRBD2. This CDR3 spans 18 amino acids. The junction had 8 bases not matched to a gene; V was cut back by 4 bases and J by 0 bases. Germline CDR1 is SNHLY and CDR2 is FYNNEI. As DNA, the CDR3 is TGTGCCAGCAGTGCGCGGGGGGCACCCTTCTCTGGGGCCAACGTCCTGACTTTC. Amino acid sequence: CASSARGAPFSGANVLTF. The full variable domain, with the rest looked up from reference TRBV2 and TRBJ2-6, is EPEVTQTPSHQVTQMGQEVILRCVPISNHLYFYWYRQILGQKVEFLVSFYNNEISEKSEIFDDQFSVERPDGSNFTLKIRSTKLEDSAMYFCASSARGAPFSGANVLTFGAGSRLTVL.

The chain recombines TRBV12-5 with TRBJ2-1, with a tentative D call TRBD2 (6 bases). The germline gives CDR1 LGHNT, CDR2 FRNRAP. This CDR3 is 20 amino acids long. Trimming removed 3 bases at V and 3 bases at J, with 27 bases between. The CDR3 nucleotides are TGTGCTAGTGGTTTCCGTACAACGACGGGACTGGGGGGTTACTACAATGAGCAGTTCTTC. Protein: CASGFRTTTGLGGYYNEQFF.

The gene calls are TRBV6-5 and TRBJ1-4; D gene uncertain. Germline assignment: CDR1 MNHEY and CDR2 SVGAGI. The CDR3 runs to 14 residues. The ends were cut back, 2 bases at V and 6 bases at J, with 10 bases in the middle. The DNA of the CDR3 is TGTGCCAGCAGTTACGGGAGGGAGGATGAAAAACTGTTTTTT. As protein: CASSYGREDEKLFF.

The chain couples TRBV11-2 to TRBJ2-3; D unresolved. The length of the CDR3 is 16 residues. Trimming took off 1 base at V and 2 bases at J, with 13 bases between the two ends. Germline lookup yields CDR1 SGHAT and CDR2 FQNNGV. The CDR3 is CASSLVAVAYTDTQYF. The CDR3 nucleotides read TGTGCCAGCAGCTTAGTAGCCGTTGCCTACACAGATACGCAGTATTTT.

CDR3 bases: TGTGCCAGCAGTGTAGACAGGGGATCCTACGAGCAGTACTTC. Protein sequence: CASSVDRGSYEQYF. This rearrangement joins TRBV27 to TRBJ2-7; 8 bases align to TRBD1. J lost 1 base, V lost 5 bases, and 4 bases had no gene match. CDR1 MNHEY and CDR2 SMNVEV come from the germline V gene (reference sequence). This CDR3 spans 14 amino acids.

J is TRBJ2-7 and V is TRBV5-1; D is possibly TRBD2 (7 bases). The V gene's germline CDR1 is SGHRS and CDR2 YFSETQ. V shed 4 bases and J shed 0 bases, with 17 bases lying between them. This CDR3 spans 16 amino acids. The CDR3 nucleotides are TGCGCCAGCAGCCGAGAGGGGGGGGGCAGCTCCTACGAGCAGTACTTC. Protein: CASSREGGGSSYEQYF.

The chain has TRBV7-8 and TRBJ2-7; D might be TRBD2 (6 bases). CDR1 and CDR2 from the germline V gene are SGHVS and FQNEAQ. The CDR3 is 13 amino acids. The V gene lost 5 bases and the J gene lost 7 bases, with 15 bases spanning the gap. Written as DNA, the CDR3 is TGTGCCAGCAGCGGAGGGATCTTCCGAGAGCAGTACTTC. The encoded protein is CASSGGIFREQYF.

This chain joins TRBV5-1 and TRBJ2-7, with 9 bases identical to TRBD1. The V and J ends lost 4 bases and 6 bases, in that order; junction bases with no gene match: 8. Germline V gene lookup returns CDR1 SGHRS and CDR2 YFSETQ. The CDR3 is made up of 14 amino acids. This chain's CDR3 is CASSEGTGKGEQYF. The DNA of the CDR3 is TGCGCCAGCAGCGAGGGGACAGGGAAGGGCGAGCAGTACTTC.

This CDR3 is CASSYAGLINTEAFF. CDR3 nucleotides: TGTGCCAGCAGTTACGCGGGACTTATCAACACTGAAGCTTTCTTT. V and J are TRBV6-5 and TRBJ1-1, with D maybe TRBD1 (5 bases). The CDR3 extends over 15 amino acids. The germline V gene has CDR1 MNHEY and CDR2 SVGAGI. Trimming pared 2 bases from V and 2 bases from J, leaving 12 bases between.

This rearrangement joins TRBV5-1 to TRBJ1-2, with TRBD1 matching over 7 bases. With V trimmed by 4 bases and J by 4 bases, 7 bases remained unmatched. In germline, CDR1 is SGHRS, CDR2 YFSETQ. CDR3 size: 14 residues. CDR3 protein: CASSVGQAVYGYTF. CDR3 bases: TGCGCCAGCAGCGTTGGACAGGCCGTCTATGGCTACACCTTC.

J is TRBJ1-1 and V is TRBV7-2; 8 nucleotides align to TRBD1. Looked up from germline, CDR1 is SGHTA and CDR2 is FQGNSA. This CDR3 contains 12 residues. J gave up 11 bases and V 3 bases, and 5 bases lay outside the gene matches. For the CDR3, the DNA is TGTGCCAGCAGCTTGGCGGACAGGGTGGCTTTCTTT. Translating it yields CASSLADRVAFF.

For the CDR3, the DNA is TGTGCCAGCAGTTACGCCGTACAGGCGGGGGAGCAGTACTTC. This gives the protein CASSYAVQAGEQYF. The chain links TRBV6-5 to TRBJ2-7, with D possibly TRBD2 on 6 matching bases. The V end was cut by 2 bases, the J end by 7 bases, with 15 bases between. The CDR3 loop spans 14 amino acids. The germline gives CDR1 MNHEY, CDR2 SVGAGI.